The entry that follows covers one TCR beta chain sequence. This record belongs to a study of T cell changes during pregnancy in multiple sclerosis. Here immunoSEQ multiplex PCR was the method, and the copy in TCRdb shows in-frame clones only, minus some. The repertoire has roughly 74,000 clones, roughly nine tenths of them found once; the top ten carry around 3.2%. Germline values: CDR1 ENHRY, CDR2 SYGVKD. The CDR3 has 14 amino acids. V lost 5 bases to trimming and J lost 13 bases, with 23 bases between them. The V call is TRBV10-3, the J call TRBJ1-2; D perhaps matches TRBD1 (5 bases). Sample: peripheral blood, taken before pregnancy. The source is a female donor with multiple sclerosis, enrolled in a pregnancy study. The CDR3 sequence is CAISRREDGGESTF. In DNA, the CDR3 is TGTGCCATCAGTCGCAGGGAAGATGGGGGGGAGAGCACCTTC.